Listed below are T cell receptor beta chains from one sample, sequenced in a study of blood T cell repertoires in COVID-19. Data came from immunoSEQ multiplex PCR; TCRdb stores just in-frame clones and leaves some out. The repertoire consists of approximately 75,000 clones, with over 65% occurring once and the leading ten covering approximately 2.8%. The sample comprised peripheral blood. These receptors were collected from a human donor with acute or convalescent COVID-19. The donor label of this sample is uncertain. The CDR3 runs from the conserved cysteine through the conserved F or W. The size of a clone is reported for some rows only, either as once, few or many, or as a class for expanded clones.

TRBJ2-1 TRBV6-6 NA CASSYSVISDSRLF
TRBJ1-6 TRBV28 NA CASGRTGNNSPLHF
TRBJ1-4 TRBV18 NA CASSPRQDVREKLFF
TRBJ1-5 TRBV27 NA CASSSTTGGGQPQHF
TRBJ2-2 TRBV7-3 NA CASSPLAGSNTGELFF
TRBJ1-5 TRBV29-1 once CSVRVRTERWRRGGSYSNQPQHF
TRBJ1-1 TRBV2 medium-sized CASSDWAGANEAFF
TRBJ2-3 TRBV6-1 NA CASSEAGGSTDTQYF
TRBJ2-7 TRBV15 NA CATSRGPSGTTYEQYF
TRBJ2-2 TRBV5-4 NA CASSRDRGISNTGELFF
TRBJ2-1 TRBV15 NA CATSRAFSGGEQFF
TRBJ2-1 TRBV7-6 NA CASSTQTSGRTEQFF
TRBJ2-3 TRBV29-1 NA CSVEGTGTDTQYF
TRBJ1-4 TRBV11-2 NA CASSPGQGLTLIF
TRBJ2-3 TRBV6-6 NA CASRTGTGELDTQYF
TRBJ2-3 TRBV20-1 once CSASTSGTGDTQYF
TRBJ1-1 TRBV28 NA CASSAIVGGTEAFF
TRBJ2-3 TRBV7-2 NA CASSLIRGDTQYF
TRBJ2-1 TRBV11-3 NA CASSPRVGEQFF
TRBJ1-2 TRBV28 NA CASSLAGYGYTF
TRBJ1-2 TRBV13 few CASSWDRKANYGYTF
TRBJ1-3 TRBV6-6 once CASRAGGYGNTIYF
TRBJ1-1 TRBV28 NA CASTTGGGGGSTEAFF
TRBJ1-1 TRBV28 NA CASSSQGLAFF
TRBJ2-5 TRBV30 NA CAWTSGRHQETQYF
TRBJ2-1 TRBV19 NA CASSADRSSYNEQFF
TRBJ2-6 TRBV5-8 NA CASSLKLGINSGANVLTF
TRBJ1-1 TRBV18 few CASSPLTIEDTEAFF
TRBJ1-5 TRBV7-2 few CASSALSTGAGQPQHF
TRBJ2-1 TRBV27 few CASSLGQGLGNEQFF
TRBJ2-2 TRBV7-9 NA CATTTGVKSGELFF
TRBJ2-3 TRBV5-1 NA CASSQTGGDADTQYF
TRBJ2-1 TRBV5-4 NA CASGLQPFAYNEQFF
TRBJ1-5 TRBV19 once CASSISGTGAPNQPQHF
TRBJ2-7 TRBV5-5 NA CASRAWGRYEQYF
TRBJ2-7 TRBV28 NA CASSLRSSGRREQYF
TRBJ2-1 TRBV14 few CASSPLGLAGVNEQFF
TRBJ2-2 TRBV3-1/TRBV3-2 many CASSRYEGAGELFF
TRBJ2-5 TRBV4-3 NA CASSQDFLAGEETQYF
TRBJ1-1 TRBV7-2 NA CASSLAGTGRGTEAFF
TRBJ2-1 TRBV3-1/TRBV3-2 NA CASSSTGGAYNEQFF
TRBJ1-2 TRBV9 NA CASSRQAYGYTF
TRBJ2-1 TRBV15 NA CATVEGQTSYNEQFF
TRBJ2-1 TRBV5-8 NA CASSLVSNEQFF
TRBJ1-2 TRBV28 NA CASTRGGTLYGYTF
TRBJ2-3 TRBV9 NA CASSPEQEWGGDTQYF
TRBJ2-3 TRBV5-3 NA CAPNDPSGRTDTQYF
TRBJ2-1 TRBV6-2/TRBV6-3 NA CASSYMGGLAGGTGTQFF
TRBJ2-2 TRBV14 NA CASSQIRAGELFF
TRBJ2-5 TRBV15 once CATSRVSGRPETQYF
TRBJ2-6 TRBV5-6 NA CASSFGGLGANVLTF
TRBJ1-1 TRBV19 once CASRELQEAFF
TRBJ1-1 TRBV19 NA CASSIQGARTEAFF
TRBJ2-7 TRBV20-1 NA CSAQGWWEQYF
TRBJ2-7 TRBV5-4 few CASSLGTGSFYEQYF
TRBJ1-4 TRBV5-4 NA CASSLGRGDEKLFF
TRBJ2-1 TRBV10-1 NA CASSVRGIAGGRVSYNEQFF
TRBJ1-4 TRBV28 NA CASSYSDRVGEKLFF
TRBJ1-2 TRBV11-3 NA CASSSGQGAGPTF